This T cell receptor beta chain was sequenced during a study of T cells in Graves' hyperthyroidism and ophthalmopathy. TCR beta CDR3 regions were amplified from RNA. HTBI primers were employed in a first-round RT-PCR of the TCR CDR3. TCRdb re-derived calls from the multiplex PCR reads in MiXCR, one entry per CDR3 protein. The sample includes about 270,000 distinct CDR3 sequences, approximately 14% seen only once; the top ten take around 31%. The trim removed 6 bases at V and 5 bases at J, leaving 15 bases unmatched. The CDR3 covers 16 residues. CDR1 MDHEN and CDR2 SYDVKM come from the germline V gene. This clonotype was observed many times.

The source material was blood. This sequence was found in a woman between 50 and 59 years old with Graves' hyperthyroidism that later progressed to Graves' ophthalmopathy. This sequence joins TRBV28 and TRBJ2-5, with 7 positions matching TRBD1. For the CDR3, the DNA is TGTGCCAGCAGCCCGGACCCTGGGCTACAGGGGGAGACCCAGTACTTC. As protein: CASSPDPGLQGETQYF.